This passage covers 18 T cell receptor beta chains from one sample sequenced in a study of shared clonotypes between healthy human individuals. Sequencing used immunoSEQ multiplex PCR; TCRdb keeps in-frame clones, though not all of them. Of roughly 2,300,000 clones detected, just under 95% appear once; the ten largest clones hold 0.37%. The source material was naive CD4+ T cells from PBMCs. Subset in this sample: CD45RA+ positively selected. These receptors originate from a man aged 18-30 years in good health. Some clones in this sample may be carry-over from other donors' samples.

This chain connects TRBV7-2 to TRBJ1-5; D not certain. The CDR3 totals 13 residues. Per germline, CDR1 SGHTA and CDR2 FQGNSA. V dropped 2 bases and J dropped 4 bases, with 6 bases sitting between them. CDR3 in amino acids: CASSLYPNQPQHF. CDR3 coding DNA: TGTGCCAGCAGCTTATATCCGAATCAGCCCCAGCATTTT.

V is TRBV6-1 and J is TRBJ1-5; D call uncertain. Per germline, CDR1 MNHNS and CDR2 SASEGT. Trimming left V 8 bases short and J 6 bases short, with 14 bases between. There are 13 residues in the CDR3. CDR3 region: CASAWRIGQPQHF. CDR3 DNA: TGTGCCAGCGCGTGGCGGATCGGTCAGCCCCAGCATTTT.

This chain joins TRBV2 and TRBJ2-3; perhaps TRBD2 as D (6 bases). From germline, CDR1 is SNHLY and CDR2 FYNNEI. V was trimmed by 3 bases and J by 5 bases, leaving 24 bases between them. The CDR3 spans 18 residues. CDR3: CASSDGWPRLKEGDTQYF. The CDR3 DNA is TGTGCCAGCAGTGATGGGTGGCCCCGATTAAAGGAGGGAGATACGCAGTATTTT.

V and J are TRBV6-5 and TRBJ2-5; a weak D match, TRBD1 (5 bases). CDR1 and CDR2 from the germline V gene are MNHEY and SVGAGI. Trimming shortened V by 10 bases and J by 3 bases, and 15 bases separated the two germline ends. The CDR3 is made up of 13 amino acids. The CDR3 spells CATRSDRKETQYF. CDR3 DNA: TGTGCCACCAGATCCGACAGAAAAGAGACCCAGTACTTC.

The J gene is TRBJ1-3, the V gene TRBV9; TRBD1 is a possible D gene (5 bases). V was clipped by 0 bases and J by 7 bases, with 14 bases between them. Germline-derived CDR1 and CDR2 are SGDLS and YYNGEE. The length of the CDR3 is 15 residues. The CDR3 protein is CASSVEAGRANTIYF. The CDR3 DNA follows: TGTGCCAGCAGCGTAGAGGCAGGGAGGGCGAACACCATATATTTT. The full variable domain, in which reference TRBV9 and TRBJ1-3 provide the parts outside the CDR3, is DSGVTQTPKHLITATGQRVTLRCSPRSGDLSVYWYQQSLDQGLQFLIQYYNGEERAKGNILERFSAQQFPDLHSELNLSSLELGDSALYFCASSVEAGRANTIYFGEGSWLTVV.

V is TRBV14 and J is TRBJ1-5; D perhaps matches TRBD1 (5 bases). V dropped 3 bases and J dropped 9 bases, with 12 bases sitting between them. The CDR3 runs 13 residues. CDR1 and CDR2 from the germline V gene are SGHDN and FVKESK. CDR3 nucleotide sequence: TGTGCCAGCAGCCAGGGGGGAGGACCGCCCCAGCATTTT. It specifies CASSQGGGPPQHF.

V gene TRBV5-1 combines with J gene TRBJ1-2, with 12 bases fitting TRBD1. The CDR3 length is 14 residues. The V gene end was trimmed by 4 bases and the J gene end by 8 bases; junction bases not matched to a gene: 6. CDR1 and CDR2 from the germline V gene are SGHRS and YFSETQ. CDR3 bases: TGCGCCAGCAGCGCGGGACAGGGGGCCTTCGGCTACACCTTC. Its protein is CASSAGQGAFGYTF.

The CDR3 protein is CASSAGRYEQYF. For the CDR3, the DNA is TGTGCCAGCAGCGCGGGGAGATACGAGCAGTACTTC. This chain uses TRBV7-9 with TRBJ2-7; D is perhaps TRBD2 (6 bases). CDR1 is SEHNR, CDR2 FQNEAQ, per germline (reference sequence). V lost 5 bases and J lost 4, with 9 bases in between. The CDR3 runs 12 residues.

The sample holds a few counts of this clone. The chain combines TRBV5-1 with TRBJ1-3; D call uncertain. Between the trimmed V and J ends, which lost 4 bases and 3 bases, there was a span of 8 bases. The CDR3 totals 13 residues. Germline CDR1 SGHRS, CDR2 YFSETQ. The CDR3: CASSPVNGNTIYF. The DNA for the CDR3 is TGCGCCAGCAGCCCCGTGAATGGAAACACCATATATTTT.

This chain connects TRBV7-2 to TRBJ1-1; tentatively, D is TRBD1 (6 bases). The germline V gene has CDR1 SGHTA and CDR2 FQGNSA. V lost 1 base to trimming and J lost 2 bases, with 11 bases between them. CDR3 length: 15 residues. The chain's CDR3 is CASSLEGGINTEAFF. The CDR3 DNA reads TGTGCCAGCAGCTTAGAGGGGGGGATTAACACTGAAGCTTTCTTT.

The V and J genes are TRBV4-2 and TRBJ2-7; 10 bases are shared with TRBD1. V lost 2 bases, J lost 1 base, and 8 bases stayed unmatched. In germline, CDR1 is LGHNA, CDR2 YNFKEQ. The CDR3 has 17 amino acids. CDR3 sequence (DNA): TGTGCCAGCAGCCAACTTACCGGGACAGGGGATTCCTACGAGCAGTACTTC. It encodes CASSQLTGTGDSYEQYF.

The chain's CDR3 is CASNFLGTPQETQYF. As DNA, the CDR3 is TGTGCCAGCAACTTTCTGGGGACACCACAAGAGACCCAGTACTTC. V usage is TRBV28 and J usage is TRBJ2-5; possible D gene TRBD1, 6 bases. Trimming took 7 bases from V and 2 from J, leaving 17 bases between them. Germline lookup yields CDR1 MDHEN and CDR2 SYDVKM. The CDR3 covers 15 residues.

This chain joins TRBV2 and TRBJ1-1; 9 bases map to TRBD1. The CDR3 has 13 amino acids. With V trimmed by 11 bases and J by 0 bases, 4 bases remained unmatched. Per germline, CDR1 SNHLY and CDR2 FYNNEI. The DNA of the CDR3 is TGTGCCGGACGACAGGGGGTGAACACTGAAGCTTTCTTT. Translated, it gives CAGRQGVNTEAFF.

Worth noting for this clone: This sample includes further DNA sequences coding for the same CDR3. The rearrangement joins TRBV28 to TRBJ1-1, with D perhaps matching TRBD1 (6 bases). V was trimmed by 2 bases and J by 1 base, leaving 11 bases between them. The CDR3 sequence is 15 residues long. Germline values: CDR1 MDHEN, CDR2 SYDVKM. The CDR3 protein is CASSLRGRGNTEAFF. CDR3 in DNA: TGTGCCAGCAGTTTACGGGGGCGAGGGAACACTGAAGCTTTCTTT.

The V gene is TRBV6-1, the J gene TRBJ2-7, with D possibly called TRBD1 or TRBD2 (5 bases each). The CDR3 is 15 amino acids. CDR1 is MNHNS and CDR2 is SASEGT in the germline V gene. V shed 6 bases and J shed 1 base, with 16 bases lying between them. In DNA, the CDR3 is TGTGCCAGCAGCTTGGGACGCGCGACATCCTACGAGCAGTACTTC. It translates to CASSLGRATSYEQYF.

This clone was seen a single time. The chain couples TRBV5-1 to TRBJ1-3; 8 bases are a match to TRBD1. The length of the CDR3 is 15 residues. V shed 5 bases and J 4 bases; nucleotides not matched to a gene: 8. CDR1 and CDR2 from the germline V gene are SGHRS and YFSETQ. The CDR3 nucleotides are TGCGCCAGCAGGCAAGACAGGGGTGACGGAAACACCATATATTTT. Its protein product is CASRQDRGDGNTIYF.

The V gene is TRBV6-1, the J gene TRBJ2-7; D is possibly TRBD1 (5 bases). This CDR3 contains 13 residues. The germline V and J ends were trimmed by 4 bases and 0 bases, with 7 bases remaining between them. The germline V gene has CDR1 MNHNS and CDR2 SASEGT. The CDR3 protein is CASSARGSYEQYF. Written as DNA, the CDR3 is TGTGCCAGCAGTGCAAGGGGCTCCTACGAGCAGTACTTC.

The V and J genes are TRBV5-8 and TRBJ2-1; TRBD2 aligns across 7 bases. Germline CDR1 reads SGHTS; CDR2 reads YDEGEE. With 10 bases clipped from V and 6 bases from J, the junction kept 10 bases outside the gene matches. This CDR3 has 13 residues. The DNA of the CDR3 is TGTGCCTCCCGGGGGGTTTTCGGCAATGAGCAGTTCTTC. This codes for CASRGVFGNEQFF.